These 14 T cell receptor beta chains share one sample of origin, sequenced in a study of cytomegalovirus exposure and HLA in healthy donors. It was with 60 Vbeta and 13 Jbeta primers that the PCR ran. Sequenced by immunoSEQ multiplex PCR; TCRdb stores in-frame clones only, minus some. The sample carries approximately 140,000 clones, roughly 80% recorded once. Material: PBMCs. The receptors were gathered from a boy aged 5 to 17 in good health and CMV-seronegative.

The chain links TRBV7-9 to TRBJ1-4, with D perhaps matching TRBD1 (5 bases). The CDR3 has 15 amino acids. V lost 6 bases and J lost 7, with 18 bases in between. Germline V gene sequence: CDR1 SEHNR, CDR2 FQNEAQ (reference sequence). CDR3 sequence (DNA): TGTGCCAGCAGTTTCCGGCTAGGGGAGGGTGAAAAACTGTTTTTT. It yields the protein CASSFRLGEGEKLFF.

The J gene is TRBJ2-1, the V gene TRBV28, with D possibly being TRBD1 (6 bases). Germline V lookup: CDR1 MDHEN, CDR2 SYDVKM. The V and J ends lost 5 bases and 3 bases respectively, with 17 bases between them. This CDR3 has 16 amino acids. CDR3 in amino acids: CASSLAVGHNYNEQFF. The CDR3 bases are TGTGCCAGCAGTCTGGCGGTGGGACACAACTACAATGAGCAGTTCTTC.

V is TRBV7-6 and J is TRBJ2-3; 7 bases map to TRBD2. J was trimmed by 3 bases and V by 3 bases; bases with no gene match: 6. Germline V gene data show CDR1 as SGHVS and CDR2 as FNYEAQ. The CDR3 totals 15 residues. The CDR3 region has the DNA TGTGCCAGCAGCTTTTCGGCGGGAGTAACAGATACGCAGTATTTT. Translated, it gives CASSFSAGVTDTQYF.

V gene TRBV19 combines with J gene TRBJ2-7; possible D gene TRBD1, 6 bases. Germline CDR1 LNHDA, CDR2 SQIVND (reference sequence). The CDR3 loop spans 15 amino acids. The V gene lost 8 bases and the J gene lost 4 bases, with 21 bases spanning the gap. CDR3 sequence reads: CASSHARGKEYEQYF. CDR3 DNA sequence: TGTGCCAGTTCTCACGCGAGGGGGAAGGAATACGAGCAGTACTTC. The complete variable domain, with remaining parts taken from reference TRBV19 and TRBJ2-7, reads DGGITQSPKYLFRKEGQNVTLSCEQNLNHDAMYWYRQDPGQGLRLIYYSQIVNDFQKGDIAEGYSVSREKKESFPLTVTSAQKNPTAFYLCASSHARGKEYEQYFGPGTRLTVT.

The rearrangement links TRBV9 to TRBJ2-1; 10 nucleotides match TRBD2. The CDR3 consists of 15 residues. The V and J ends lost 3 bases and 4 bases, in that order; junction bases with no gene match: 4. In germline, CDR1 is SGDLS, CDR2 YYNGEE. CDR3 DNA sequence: TGTGCCAGCAGCGGAGGACTAGCGGCGTACAATGAGCAGTTCTTC. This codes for CASSGGLAAYNEQFF.

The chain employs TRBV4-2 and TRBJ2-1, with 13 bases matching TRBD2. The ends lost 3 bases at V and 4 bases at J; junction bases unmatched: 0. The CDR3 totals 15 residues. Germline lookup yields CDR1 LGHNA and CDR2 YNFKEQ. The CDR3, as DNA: TGTGCCAGCAGCCAGACTAGCGGGAGGTACAATGAGCAGTTCTTC. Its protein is CASSQTSGRYNEQFF.

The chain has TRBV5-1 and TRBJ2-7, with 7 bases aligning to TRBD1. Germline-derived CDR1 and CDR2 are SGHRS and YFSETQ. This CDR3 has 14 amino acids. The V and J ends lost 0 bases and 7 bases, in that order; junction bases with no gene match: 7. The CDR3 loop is CASSLVGTAREQYF. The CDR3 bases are TGCGCCAGCAGCTTGGTAGGGACAGCTAGAGAGCAGTACTTC. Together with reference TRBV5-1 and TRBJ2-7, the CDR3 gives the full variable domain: KAGVTQTPRYLIKTRGQQVTLSCSPISGHRSVSWYQQTPGQGLQFLFEYFSETQRNKGNFPGRFSGRQFSNSRSEMNVSTLELGDSALYLCASSLVGTAREQYFGPGTRLTVT.

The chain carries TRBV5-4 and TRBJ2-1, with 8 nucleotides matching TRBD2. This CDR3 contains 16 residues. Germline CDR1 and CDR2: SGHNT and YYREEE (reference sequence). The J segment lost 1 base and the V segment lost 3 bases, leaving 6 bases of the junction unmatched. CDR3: CASSSGGEVSYNEQFF. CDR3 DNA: TGTGCCAGCAGCTCGGGGGGGGAGGTTTCCTACAATGAGCAGTTCTTC.

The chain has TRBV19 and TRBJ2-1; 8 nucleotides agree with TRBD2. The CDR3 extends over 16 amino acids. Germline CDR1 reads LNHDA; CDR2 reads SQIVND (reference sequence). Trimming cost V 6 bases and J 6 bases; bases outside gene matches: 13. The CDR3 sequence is CASSFPGAGGGNEQFF. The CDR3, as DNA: TGTGCCAGTAGCTTCCCTGGGGCGGGAGGAGGCAATGAGCAGTTCTTC.

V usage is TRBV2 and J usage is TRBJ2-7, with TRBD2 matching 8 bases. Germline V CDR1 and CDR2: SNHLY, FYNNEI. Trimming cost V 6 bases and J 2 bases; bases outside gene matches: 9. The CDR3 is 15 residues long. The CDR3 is CASSGRSGRAYEQYF. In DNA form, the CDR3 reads TGTGCCAGCAGCGGGAGGAGCGGGAGAGCCTACGAGCAGTACTTC.

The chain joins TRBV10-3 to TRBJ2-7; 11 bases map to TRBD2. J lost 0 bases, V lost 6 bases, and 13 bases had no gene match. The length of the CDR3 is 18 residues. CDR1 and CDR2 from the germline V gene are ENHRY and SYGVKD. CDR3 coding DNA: TGTGCCATCAGAGCCGGGACTAGCGGACTGAGGAGCTCCTACGAGCAGTACTTC. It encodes CAIRAGTSGLRSSYEQYF.

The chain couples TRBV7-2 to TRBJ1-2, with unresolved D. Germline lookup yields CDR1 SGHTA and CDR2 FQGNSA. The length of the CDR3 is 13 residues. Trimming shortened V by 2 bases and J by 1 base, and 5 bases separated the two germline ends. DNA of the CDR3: TGTGCCAGCAGCTTAATGTATAACTATGGCTACACCTTC. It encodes CASSLMYNYGYTF.

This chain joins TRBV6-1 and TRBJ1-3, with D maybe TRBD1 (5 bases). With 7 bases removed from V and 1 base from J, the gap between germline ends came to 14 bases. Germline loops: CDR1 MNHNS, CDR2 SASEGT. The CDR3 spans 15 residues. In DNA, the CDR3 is TGTGCCAGCAATATGGGGGGGTATTCTGGAAACACCATATATTTT. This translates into CASNMGGYSGNTIYF.

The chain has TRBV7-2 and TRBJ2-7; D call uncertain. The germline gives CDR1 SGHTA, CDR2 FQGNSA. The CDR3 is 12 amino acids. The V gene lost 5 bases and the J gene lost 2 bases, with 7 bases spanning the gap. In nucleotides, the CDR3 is TGTGCCAGCAGCGTCGCGACCTACGAGCAGTACTTC. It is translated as CASSVATYEQYF.